This section outlines one TCR beta chain sequence together with its context. Its antigen remains unknown. PCR primers comprised 60 Vbeta and 13 Jbeta primers. Clones were sequenced by immunoSEQ multiplex PCR, and TCRdb holds only the in-frame ones, with some missing. The sample gives around 90,000 clones, over 60% of which show up once; about a fifth is in the top ten. This sample stems from a study of cytomegalovirus exposure and HLA in healthy donors. Study-level findings and limits: In a later analysis, parvovirus B19, influenza, CMV and Epstein-Barr virus appeared linked to several top co-occurrence clusters. Per published accounts, TCR beta sequences correctly predicted the HLA-A and HLA-B alleles of most subjects.

This cohort consisted of healthy bone marrow donors. Trimming stripped 3 bases from V and 3 bases from J, with 16 bases between. Germline V CDR1 and CDR2: SGHTA, FQGNSA. CDR3 length: 16 amino acids. This clonotype originated in a woman aged 45-59 years in good health and CMV-seropositive. Specimen: PBMCs. This chain links TRBV7-2 with TRBJ2-3; TRBD2 might be the D (6 bases). The CDR3 loop reads CASSFYSGWGTDTQYF. For the CDR3, the DNA is TGTGCCAGCAGCTTCTATAGCGGTTGGGGGACAGATACGCAGTATTTT.